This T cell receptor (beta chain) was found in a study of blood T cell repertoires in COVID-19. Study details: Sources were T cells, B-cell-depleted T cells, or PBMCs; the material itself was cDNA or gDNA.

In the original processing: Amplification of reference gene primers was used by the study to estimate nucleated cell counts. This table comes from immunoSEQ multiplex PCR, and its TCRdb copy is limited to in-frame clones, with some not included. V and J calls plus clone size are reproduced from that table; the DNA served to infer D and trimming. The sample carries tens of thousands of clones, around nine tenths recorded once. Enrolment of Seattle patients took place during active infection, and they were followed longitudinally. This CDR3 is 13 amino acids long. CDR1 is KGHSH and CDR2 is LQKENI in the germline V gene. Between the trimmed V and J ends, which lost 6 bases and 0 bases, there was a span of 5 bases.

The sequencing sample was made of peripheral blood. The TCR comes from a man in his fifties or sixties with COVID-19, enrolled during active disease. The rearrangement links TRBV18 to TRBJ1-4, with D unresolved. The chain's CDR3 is CASSGATNEKLFF. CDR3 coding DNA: TGTGCCAGCTCGGGAGCAACTAATGAAAAACTGTTTTTT.